The 17 T cell receptor beta chains below were found in one sample sequenced in a study of neoadjuvant anti-PD-1 for oral cavity cancer. Libraries were prepared by immunoSEQ multiplex PCR; TCRdb keeps only in-frame clonotypes and omits some of them. The sample holds about 16,000 clones, less than 80% seen once. The sample in question was PBMCs, obtained before nivolumab (anti-PD-1) treatment. All receptors derive from a person aged 35-80 years with oral cavity squamous cell carcinoma.

The rearrangement uses TRBV7-2 and TRBJ2-3; 9 bases align to TRBD1. Germline V CDR1 and CDR2: SGHTA, FQGNSA. Losses at the gene ends were 2 bases for V and 3 bases for J; bases not matched to a gene: 3. The length of the CDR3 is 15 residues. CDR3 nucleotide sequence: TGTGCCAGCAGCTTAACAGGGGGCTGGACAGATACGCAGTATTTT. Translation: CASSLTGGWTDTQYF.

V gene TRBV14 combines with J gene TRBJ2-3, with D possibly matching TRBD1 (6 bases). This CDR3 spans 17 amino acids. V was cut by 0 bases and J by 4 bases, with 17 bases left in between. Per the germline V gene, CDR1 is SGHDN and CDR2 is FVKESK. The CDR3 region has the DNA TGTGCCAGCAGCCAAGAATGGGGGCTTCTAGGTCCAGATACGCAGTATTTT. This codes for CASSQEWGLLGPDTQYF.

V is TRBV6-5 and J is TRBJ2-2, with 8 nucleotides matching TRBD2. The length of the CDR3 is 15 residues. V shed 7 bases, J shed 6 bases, and the junction held 10 bases outside the gene matches. CDR1 is MNHEY and CDR2 is SVGAGI in the germline V gene. DNA for the CDR3: TGTGCCAGCACCCCCCGCACTAGCGGATCCGGGGAGCTGTTTTTT. Amino acid sequence: CASTPRTSGSGELFF.

The chain combines TRBV29-1 with TRBJ2-3; D call uncertain. V was cut by 0 bases and J by 7 bases, with 8 bases left in between. CDR1 is SQVTM, CDR2 ANQGSEA, per germline. The CDR3 loop spans 12 amino acids. The CDR3 loop reads CSVEESDNTQYF. The CDR3 DNA follows: TGCAGCGTTGAAGAATCAGACAATACGCAGTATTTT.

This clone was seen only a few times. The chain recombines TRBV5-1 with TRBJ2-1; 11 bases are shared with TRBD2. Germline V lookup: CDR1 SGHRS, CDR2 YFSETQ. The CDR3 runs to 18 residues. Trimming at V came to 0 bases and at J to 7 bases, leaving 12 bases not matched to a gene. CDR3: CASSLAGAIAGGPNEQFF. CDR3 nucleotide sequence: TGCGCCAGCAGCTTGGCCGGGGCCATAGCGGGAGGGCCAAATGAGCAGTTCTTC.

The CDR3 loop reads CASSFTSGRPDTQYF. The CDR3 DNA sequence: TGTGCCAGCAGTTTTACTAGCGGGAGGCCAGATACGCAGTATTTT. This chain joins TRBV6-6 and TRBJ2-3, with TRBD2 identical over 12 bases. The length of the CDR3 is 15 residues. Per germline, CDR1 MNHNY and CDR2 SVGAGI (reference sequence). V was pared by 4 bases and J by 4 bases, with 3 bases of the junction left unmatched.

This clone was counted a few times. The V and J genes are TRBV28 and TRBJ2-7; TRBD1 might be the D (5 bases). Trimming removed 4 bases at V and 6 bases at J, with 7 bases between. Germline CDR1 MDHEN, CDR2 SYDVKM. The CDR3 sequence is 11 residues long. The CDR3 loop reads CASSWGSEQYF. CDR3 DNA: TGTGCCAGCAGTTGGGGCTCCGAGCAGTACTTC.

The chain couples TRBV29-1 to TRBJ2-3; D is unclear. Trimming took 7 bases from V and 4 from J, leaving 12 bases between them. The CDR3 contains 12 residues. Germline loops: CDR1 SQVTM, CDR2 ANQGSEA. The CDR3 nucleotides read TGCAGCGCCGAGCAGAACGCAGATACGCAGTATTTT. It encodes CSAEQNADTQYF.

CDR3 amino acids: CASRSTKGNTEAFF. CDR3 in DNA: TGTGCCAGCCGTTCAACTAAGGGGAACACTGAAGCTTTCTTT. The rearrangement links TRBV28 to TRBJ1-1, with no clear D. Trimming stripped 8 bases from V and 1 base from J, with 14 bases between. The CDR3 runs to 14 residues. Germline-derived CDR1 and CDR2 are MDHEN and SYDVKM.

Only a few counts were recorded for this clone. The CDR3 DNA reads as TGTGCCAGCAGCGAGAATGATGGCTACACCTTC. The encoded protein is CASSENDGYTF. The chain is built from TRBV6-6 and TRBJ1-2; no clear D gene. CDR3 length: 11 residues. Per the germline V gene, CDR1 is MNHNY and CDR2 is SVGAGI (reference sequence). The V end was cut by 6 bases, the J end by 6 bases, with 8 bases between.

The chain joins TRBV6-6 to TRBJ1-2, with TRBD1 identical over 7 bases. Germline V CDR1 and CDR2: MNHNY, SVGAGI (reference sequence). J was trimmed by 8 bases and V by 6 bases; bases with no gene match: 12. This CDR3 contains 14 residues. The CDR3 coding sequence is TGTGCCAGCAGACATGACAGGGCAACGCAGGGCTACACCTTC. Translating it yields CASRHDRATQGYTF.

This clone was found once. The V and J genes are TRBV10-1 and TRBJ2-1, with D possibly matching TRBD2 (5 bases). This CDR3 contains 13 residues. Germline V CDR1 and CDR2: WNHNN, SYGVQD (reference sequence). V lost 3 bases and J 7 bases, leaving 10 bases between the germline ends. The CDR3 coding sequence is TGCGCCAGCAGTGAAGCGGCCAGTAATGAGCAGTTCTTC. As protein: CASSEAASNEQFF.

This clone was detected once. CDR3 nucleotides: TGTGCCAGCAGTCTCGGACTAGCGGGACTTGCCAACGTCCTGACTTTC. The encoded protein is CASSLGLAGLANVLTF. The gene calls are TRBV27 and TRBJ2-6; 12 nucleotides align to TRBD2. The ends lost 5 bases at V and 7 bases at J; junction bases unmatched: 6. Germline V lookup: CDR1 MNHEY, CDR2 SMNVEV (reference sequence). CDR3 length: 16 residues.

The genes are TRBV20-1 and TRBJ2-1; D gene uncertain. Germline V gene lookup returns CDR1 DFQATT and CDR2 SNEGSKA (reference sequence). This CDR3 region has 11 residues. Trimming took off 5 bases at V and 9 bases at J, with 11 bases between the two ends. This CDR3 is CSAADGSEQFF. DNA for the CDR3: TGCAGTGCTGCCGACGGCAGTGAGCAGTTCTTC.

The sample holds a few counts of this clone. The chain uses TRBV5-5 and TRBJ1-5; D possibly corresponds to TRBD1 (5 bases). V lost 3 bases and J lost 2, with 12 bases in between. The CDR3 contains 15 residues. In germline, CDR1 is SGHKS, CDR2 YYEKEE (reference sequence). The CDR3 is CASSWDGTGNQPQHF. For the CDR3, the DNA is TGTGCCAGCAGCTGGGACGGGACGGGCAATCAGCCCCAGCATTTT. Based on the CDR3 plus reference TRBV5-5 and TRBJ1-5, the full variable domain is DAGVTQSPTHLIKTRGQQVTLRCSPISGHKSVSWYQQVLGQGPQFIFQYYEKEERGRGNFPDRFSARQFPNYSSELNVNALLLGDSALYLCASSWDGTGNQPQHFGDGTRLSIL.

This clone was seen once. The gene calls are TRBV6-1 and TRBJ2-7, with 11 bases identical to TRBD2. Losses at the gene ends were 6 bases for V and 2 bases for J; bases not matched to a gene: 3. CDR1 is MNHNS and CDR2 is SASEGT in the germline V gene. The CDR3 sequence is 14 residues long. CDR3 DNA sequence: TGTGCCAGCAGGGTGACTAGCGGGACCTACGAGCAGTACTTC. Protein: CASRVTSGTYEQYF.

The rearrangement joins TRBV7-8 to TRBJ2-5, with 8 bases fitting TRBD2. Trimming cost V 5 bases and J 2 bases; bases outside gene matches: 13. Germline-derived CDR1 and CDR2 are SGHVS and FQNEAQ. CDR3 size: 17 residues. The chain's CDR3 is CASSLIPGGGAQETQYF. The CDR3 DNA reads TGTGCCAGCAGCCTAATACCCGGGGGGGGCGCTCAAGAGACCCAGTACTTC.